The 24 T cell receptor beta chains in this list originate from one sample, sequenced in a study of shared clonotypes between healthy human individuals (dated by TCRdb to 2018 to 2020). The library was obtained by the immunoSEQ multiplex PCR assay. TCRdb carries this immuneACCESS record with in-frame sequences only. Its versions omit some clonotypes, under half of them owing to an unresolved V gene in the studies checked, with the rest unexplained. The sample table records a few hundred thousand clones; over 50% of these occur just once. The ten largest clones take up more than 9.5% of the sample. Material for sequencing was memory CD4+ T cells sorted from blood. The sample's cell subset or site label is to be understood as: CD45RA-negative fraction. These receptors were obtained from a man younger than 40 in good health.

There are a few counts of this clone. This chain uses TRBV5-1 with TRBJ1-5; no definite D call. Germline V gene data show CDR1 as SGHRS and CDR2 as YFSETQ. Trimming removed 2 bases from V and 7 bases from J, with 10 bases in between. The CDR3 sequence is 13 residues long. CDR3 in DNA: TGCGCCAGCAGCTTTGAGGGAGAACAGCCCCAGCATTTT. Amino acids: CASSFEGEQPQHF.

The V gene is TRBV5-4, the J gene TRBJ2-7; the match to TRBD2 covers 7 bases. The CDR3 is made up of 14 amino acids. V shed 3 bases and J 2 bases; nucleotides not matched to a gene: 5. Germline V lookup: CDR1 SGHNT, CDR2 YYREEE (reference sequence). The CDR3 DNA sequence: TGTGCCAGCAGCTCTTCTAGCGGCCCCTACGAGCAGTACTTC. This codes for CASSSSSGPYEQYF.

This clone appeared a few times. The chain links TRBV7-3 to TRBJ2-3, with D possibly matching TRBD1 (5 bases). Trimming cost V 3 bases and J 5 bases, with 12 bases left between them. Germline CDR1 is SGHTA and CDR2 is FQGTGA. The CDR3 covers 14 residues. CDR3 in amino acids: CASSFGMTEDTQYF. In DNA form, the CDR3 reads TGTGCCAGCAGCTTTGGTATGACAGAAGATACGCAGTATTTT.

V and J are TRBV9 and TRBJ2-1, with 11 bases fitting TRBD2. Germline assignment: CDR1 SGDLS and CDR2 YYNGEE. With 0 bases clipped from V and 5 bases from J, the junction kept 7 bases outside the gene matches. The CDR3 spans 17 residues. The CDR3 region is CASSVALAGGPDNEQFF. CDR3 in DNA: TGTGCCAGCAGCGTAGCCTTAGCGGGAGGGCCTGACAATGAGCAGTTCTTC.

Only one count was recorded for this clone. This chain links TRBV18 with TRBJ2-7; TRBD2 might be the D (6 bases). The V gene lost 0 bases and the J gene lost 6 bases, with 12 bases spanning the gap. In germline, CDR1 is KGHSH, CDR2 LQKENI. The CDR3 spans 14 residues. The DNA of the CDR3 is TGTGCCAGCTCACCACCGGCTAGCGCTCCCGAGCAGTACTTC. It translates to CASSPPASAPEQYF.

This clone appeared a few times. The gene calls are TRBV5-6 and TRBJ2-1; D is undetermined. Germline loops: CDR1 SGHDT, CDR2 YYEEEE. The CDR3 contains 13 residues. The V gene lost 1 base and the J gene lost 9 bases, with 11 bases spanning the gap. This chain's CDR3 is CASSLPSFAEQFF. The CDR3, as DNA: TGTGCCAGCAGCTTGCCCAGCTTCGCTGAGCAGTTCTTC.

This sequence joins TRBV29-1 and TRBJ2-2; TRBD2 is a possible D gene (6 bases). Germline CDR1 and CDR2: SQVTM and ANQGSEA. Trimming took off 4 bases at V and 1 base at J, with 13 bases between the two ends. This CDR3 is 15 amino acids long. This chain's CDR3 is CSVVRAGRNTGELFF. In nucleotides, the CDR3 is TGCAGCGTTGTTAGGGCGGGACGGAACACCGGGGAGCTGTTTTTT.

The gene calls are TRBV13 and TRBJ2-7; the D gene is possibly TRBD1 (6 bases). V shed 7 bases and J shed 5 bases, with 18 bases lying between them. The V gene's germline CDR1 is PRHDT and CDR2 FYEKMQ (reference sequence). The CDR3 covers 14 residues. The CDR3 region is CASTRTNRVHEQYF. The CDR3 DNA follows: TGTGCCAGCACCAGAACGAACAGGGTCCACGAGCAGTACTTC.

As regards this clone: This may come from a read error, since a much larger clone is one base off. The gene calls are TRBV28 and TRBJ2-7; D may be TRBD1 or TRBD2 (6 bases each). V lost 8 bases, J lost 6 bases, and 20 bases lay in between. CDR3 length equals 14 residues. Per the germline V gene, CDR1 is MDHEN and CDR2 is SYDVKM. The CDR3 reads CASDLTGLGGEQYF. CDR3 nucleotide sequence: TGTGCCAGCGACCTTACAGGGTTGGGGGGCGAGCAGTACTTC.

The rearrangement uses TRBV6-6 and TRBJ2-7; the match to TRBD1 covers 9 bases. V trimming: 4 bases; J trimming: 6 bases; junction bases outside the gene matches: 4. There are 13 residues in the CDR3. Germline V gene sequence: CDR1 MNHNY, CDR2 SVGAGI (reference sequence). The CDR3 sequence is CASSSQGAGEQYF. CDR3 DNA sequence: TGTGCCAGCAGTTCACAGGGGGCGGGCGAGCAGTACTTC.

The genes are TRBV5-4 and TRBJ2-5, with D possibly matching TRBD2 (5 bases). The length of the CDR3 is 14 residues. Germline CDR1 is SGHNT and CDR2 is YYREEE (reference sequence). The V gene lost 0 bases and the J gene lost 2 bases, with 8 bases spanning the gap. CDR3 nucleotides: TGTGCCAGCAGCTTGGGGCGGGCTCAAGAGACCCAGTACTTC. Protein sequence: CASSLGRAQETQYF. Together with reference TRBV5-4 and TRBJ2-5, the CDR3 gives the full variable domain: ETGVTQSPTHLIKTRGQQVTLRCSSQSGHNTVSWYQQALGQGPQFIFQYYREEENGRGNFPPRFSGLQFPNYSSELNVNALELDDSALYLCASSLGRAQETQYFGPGTRLLVL.

This rearrangement joins TRBV10-1 to TRBJ1-2; 10 positions match TRBD1. Germline V CDR1 and CDR2: WNHNN, SYGVQD (reference sequence). V shed 6 bases, J shed 8 bases, and the junction held 6 bases outside the gene matches. The CDR3 has 13 amino acids. The CDR3 sequence is CASSHGQGVGYTF. The DNA of the CDR3 is TGCGCCAGCAGCCACGGACAGGGGGTCGGCTACACCTTC.

This sequence joins TRBV9 and TRBJ2-1; D not certain. CDR3 length: 12 amino acids. Trimming left V 4 bases short and J 9 bases short, with 11 bases between. Germline V gene data show CDR1 as SGDLS and CDR2 as YYNGEE. CDR3 sequence: CASSSSHGEQFF. CDR3 in DNA: TGTGCCAGCAGCTCGAGTCACGGTGAGCAGTTCTTC. Using reference TRBV9 and TRBJ2-1 for the parts outside the CDR3, the full variable domain is DSGVTQTPKHLITATGQRVTLRCSPRSGDLSVYWYQQSLDQGLQFLIQYYNGEERAKGNILERFSAQQFPDLHSELNLSSLELGDSALYFCASSSSHGEQFFGPGTRLTVL.

The V and J genes are TRBV6-1 and TRBJ2-7; 8 nucleotides align to TRBD1. The CDR3 extends over 15 amino acids. CDR1 is MNHNS, CDR2 SASEGT, per germline. Trimming took 0 bases from V and 5 from J; bases not matched to a gene: 6. The CDR3: CASSEAYLDRDEQYF. CDR3 sequence (DNA): TGTGCCAGCAGTGAAGCCTACCTGGACAGGGACGAGCAGTACTTC.

The V and J genes are TRBV6-5 and TRBJ2-3, with no clear D. CDR3 length equals 12 residues. In germline, CDR1 is MNHEY, CDR2 SVGAGI. Trimming shortened V by 8 bases and J by 6 bases, and 12 bases separated the two germline ends. CDR3 protein: CASAMNWDTQYF. The CDR3, as DNA: TGTGCCAGCGCAATGAACTGGGATACGCAGTATTTT.

V is TRBV15 and J is TRBJ2-2; D unclear. The V gene's germline CDR1 is LNHNV and CDR2 YYDKDF (reference sequence). V was cut by 0 bases and J by 2 bases, with 10 bases left in between. The CDR3 runs 16 residues. CDR3 sequence: CATSRERLYNTGELFF. In DNA form, the CDR3 reads TGTGCCACCAGCAGAGAGCGACTGTATAACACCGGGGAGCTGTTTTTT.

V usage is TRBV5-6 and J usage is TRBJ2-2; TRBD1 is a possible D gene (5 bases). Germline lookup yields CDR1 SGHDT and CDR2 YYEEEE. The CDR3 consists of 16 residues. V was clipped by 4 bases and J by 6 bases, with 19 bases between them. CDR3 region: CASSAWAGFTAGELFF. As DNA, the CDR3 is TGTGCCAGCAGCGCTTGGGCAGGGTTTACGGCCGGGGAGCTGTTTTTT.

The chain links TRBV12-5 to TRBJ2-3, with 7 bases matching TRBD2. Germline CDR1 and CDR2: LGHNT and FRNRAP. Unmatched junction bases numbered 11, after V lost 7 bases and J lost 4 bases. This CDR3 has 15 residues. The CDR3: CASASIGLGADTQYF. The DNA for the CDR3 is TGTGCTAGTGCCTCCATTGGACTAGGGGCAGATACGCAGTATTTT.

The chain employs TRBV27 and TRBJ2-4, with 7 bases aligning to TRBD1. Germline CDR1 MNHEY, CDR2 SMNVEV (reference sequence). V dropped 3 bases and J dropped 3; count of bases not matched to a gene: 8. CDR3 size: 16 residues. CDR3 DNA: TGTGCCAGCAGTTTTAGACAGGGATGGGGCAAAAACATTCAGTACTTC. Translating gives CASSFRQGWGKNIQYF.

The chain is built from TRBV7-9 and TRBJ2-7; D possibly corresponds to TRBD2 (6 bases). Trimming pared 1 base from V and 0 bases from J, leaving 10 bases between. Germline V gene sequence: CDR1 SEHNR, CDR2 FQNEAQ (reference sequence). This CDR3 is built from 15 residues. CDR3 sequence (DNA): TGTGCCAGCAGCTTAGTCGCCGGGAGCTCCTACGAGCAGTACTTC. Protein product: CASSLVAGSSYEQYF. Filled out from reference TRBV7-9 and TRBJ2-7, the complete variable domain reads DTGVSQNPRHKITKRGQNVTFRCDPISEHNRLYWYRQTLGQGPEFLTYFQNEAQLEKSRLLSDRFSAERPKGSFSTLEIQRTEQGDSAMYLCASSLVAGSSYEQYFGPGTRLTVT.

This chain uses TRBV19 with TRBJ1-2; D is unresolved. Looked up from germline, CDR1 is LNHDA and CDR2 is SQIVND (reference sequence). The CDR3 contains 14 residues. Trimming left V 3 bases short and J 7 bases short, with 15 bases between. CDR3 in DNA: TGTGCCAGTAGTATCCCGAGCCCCTTGAGTGGCTACACCTTC. It yields the protein CASSIPSPLSGYTF.

This clone was seen only a few times. The same CDR3 arises from other DNA sequences in this sample as well. The chain joins TRBV6-1 to TRBJ2-7; a possible D gene is TRBD2 (6 bases). V shed 3 bases and J shed 4 bases, with 10 bases lying between them. The CDR3 totals 13 residues. CDR1 and CDR2 (germline): MNHNS, SASEGT. Here the CDR3 DNA reads TGTGCCAGCAGTGAGTCGGGGGTGTACGAGCAGTACTTC. Translation: CASSESGVYEQYF.

This clone was detected only a few times. The chain links TRBV6-1 to TRBJ2-7; D ambiguous. Germline V gene data show CDR1 as MNHNS and CDR2 as SASEGT. The CDR3 runs to 13 residues. Trimming cost V 2 bases and J 2 bases, with 7 bases left between them. CDR3 residues: CASSERLAYEQYF. The CDR3, as DNA: TGTGCCAGCAGTGAAAGGTTAGCCTACGAGCAGTACTTC.

This clone came up once. The V gene is TRBV7-9, the J gene TRBJ2-6, with TRBD1 identical over 8 bases. The ends lost 5 bases at V and 1 base at J; junction bases unmatched: 10. Germline V gene sequence: CDR1 SEHNR, CDR2 FQNEAQ (reference sequence). This CDR3 comprises 18 residues. The CDR3 sequence: CASSQPRDRTSGANVLTF. The CDR3 DNA follows: TGTGCCAGCAGCCAGCCCCGGGACAGGACTTCTGGGGCCAACGTCCTGACTTTC.